The source of this TCR beta chain is a study of T-cell reconstitution after alpha-beta-depleted transplantation in children. Unique molecular identifiers featured in how the TCRbeta library was prepared. Each CDR3 protein is one row after TCRdb ran MiXCR on the PCR reads. Of 200,000 to 300,000 distinct CDR3 sequences in the sample, about 12% were seen once. This clonotype has ten or more counts. The CDR3 is made up of 15 amino acids. Trimming cost V 2 bases and J 5 bases; bases outside gene matches: 5. The V gene's germline CDR1 is MDHEN and CDR2 SYDVKM. The chain combines TRBV28 with TRBJ2-3, with 9 bases lining up with TRBD2. The input for sequencing was PBMCs from the stem cell graft donor, taken from the stem cell graft. The sequence was obtained from a human donor who donated a stem cell graft to a child with acute lymphoblastic leukemia. The CDR3 bases are TGTGCCAGCAGTTTAGTGCTAGCGGGACAAGATACGCAGTATTTT. Encoded protein: CASSLVLAGQDTQYF.